This T cell receptor (beta chain) was captured by sequencing in a study of cytomegalovirus exposure and HLA in healthy donors. Primers included in the PCR were 60 Vbeta and 13 Jbeta primers. Some clones are missing from TCRdb's copy, which holds only in-frame ones; the method was immunoSEQ multiplex PCR. The top ten clones hold 2% to 2.5% of a sample with 180,000 or so clones, 76% of them seen once. To note about this clone: What it binds is unknown.

The V end was cut by 7 bases, the J end by 1 base, with 16 bases between. CDR3 length: 15 amino acids. Germline V gene lookup returns CDR1 MNHEY and CDR2 SVGAGI. Broader study findings: According to the study, around 150 TCR beta chains were cytomegalovirus-associated. For presence/absence analyses, sequencing depth was assumed to be roughly uniform across donors. In a later analysis, HLA-associated beta chains showed higher expansion and lower generation probabilities than comparable chains. TCR beta sequences reportedly predicted most subjects' HLA-A and HLA-B alleles accurately.

This receptor was taken from a woman younger than 45 in good health and CMV-seropositive. V gene TRBV6-5 combines with J gene TRBJ2-5, with D perhaps matching TRBD2 (7 bases). Sequenced material: PBMCs. CDR3 nucleotide sequence: TGTGCCAGCACCCCCCCCGGGGGGCCCCAAGAGACCCAGTACTTC. Translating it yields CASTPPGGPQETQYF.